These T cell receptor beta chains were read from a single sample in a study of radiation and T cells in renal cell carcinoma. Measured with immunoSEQ multiplex PCR; TCRdb has only the in-frame clones, and not every one. The top ten hold 4.1% of the sample, which has 150,000 or so clones, roughly nine tenths seen once. Sequenced material: blood, taken from a patient whose treatment included radiotherapy and nephrectomy. All receptors derive from a woman in her sixties or seventies with renal cell carcinoma. Both conserved end residues are part of each CDR3. D genes are given only for firm matches.

v_call: TRBV6-1; j_call: TRBJ1-1; d_call: TRBD1; cdr3_length: 14; cdr3_nt: TGTGCCAGCAACCGGCGGACAGGGTGGACTGAAGCTTTCTTT; cdr3_aa: CASNRRTGWTEAFF
v_call: TRBV19; j_call: TRBJ1-1; d_call: TRBD1; cdr3_length: 14; cdr3_nt: TGTGCCAGTAGTATCCCAGGGGGCAAGACTGAAGCTTTCTTT; cdr3_aa: CASSIPGGKTEAFF
v_call: TRBV19; j_call: TRBJ2-3; d_call: NA; cdr3_length: 14; cdr3_nt: TGTGCCAGTAGTCCGGGGCGGAACACAGATACGCAGTATTTT; cdr3_aa: CASSPGRNTDTQYF
v_call: TRBV30; j_call: TRBJ2-7; d_call: TRBD2; cdr3_length: 16; cdr3_nt: TGTGCCTGGAATCTAGCGGGGGGGCCCATAGGATACGAGCAGTACTTC; cdr3_aa: CAWNLAGGPIGYEQYF
v_call: TRBV5-6; j_call: TRBJ1-1; d_call: NA; cdr3_length: 14; cdr3_nt: TGTGCCAGCAGCTTGGTTTACGGAATCACTGAAGCTTTCTTT; cdr3_aa: CASSLVYGITEAFF
v_call: TRBV6-1; j_call: TRBJ2-1; d_call: NA; cdr3_length: 13; cdr3_nt: TGTGCCAGCAGTGCCGGTGTTGAGGGGAGTGCGTTCTTC; cdr3_aa: CASSAGVEGSAFF
v_call: TRBV9; j_call: TRBJ2-2; d_call: TRBD1; cdr3_length: 17; cdr3_nt: TGTGCCAGCAAACAAGGGGCAGGGGGTCCGAACACCGGGGAGCTGTTTTTT; cdr3_aa: CASKQGAGGPNTGELFF
v_call: TRBV6-1; j_call: TRBJ1-1; d_call: NA; cdr3_length: 14; cdr3_nt: TGTGCCAGCACTCCACTGTTGGAGAACACTGAAGCTTTCTTT; cdr3_aa: CASTPLLENTEAFF
v_call: TRBV5-6; j_call: TRBJ2-5; d_call: TRBD2; cdr3_length: 15; cdr3_nt: TGTGCCAGCAGCTTGTCACCGGGGGGGCAAGAGACCCAGTACTTC; cdr3_aa: CASSLSPGGQETQYF
v_call: TRBV6-6; j_call: TRBJ2-3; d_call: NA; cdr3_length: 14; cdr3_nt: TGTGCCAGCAGGACAGGCTCTAGCACAGATACGCAGTATTTT; cdr3_aa: CASRTGSSTDTQYF
v_call: TRBV29-1; j_call: TRBJ2-6; d_call: NA; cdr3_length: 14; cdr3_nt: TGCAGCGTTCCGAGGGGTTCTGGGGCCAACGTCCTGACTTTC; cdr3_aa: CSVPRGSGANVLTF